A selection of T cell receptor beta chains follows, all from one sample in a study of long-term antiretroviral therapy in people with HIV. Profiled with immunoSEQ multiplex PCR; TCRdb holds only in-frame clones, not every one. Among just over 35,000 clones listed, 85% to 95% were seen once. The specimen was unsorted PBMCs, collected 4.1 years after starting antiretroviral therapy. Receptors were obtained from a woman aged 45-59 years with HIV. Each CDR3 is given with its conserved first and last residue. Each record gives: J gene, D gene, clone size, V gene, CDR3 DNA, CDR3 protein. The D gene is left open where the match is weak. Not every row has a clone size; where given, it reads once, few, many or a size class.

J: TRBJ2-7
D: TRBD1
size: NA
V: TRBV7-2
DNA: TGTGCCAGCAGCTCACAGGGACAGGGGGCCGAGCAGTACTTC
CDR3: CASSSQGQGAEQYF

J: TRBJ1-4
D: NA
size: NA
V: TRBV4-2
DNA: TGTGCCAGCAGCCAAGATAATTCGGGACTTAATGAAAAACTGTTTTTT
CDR3: CASSQDNSGLNEKLFF

J: TRBJ1-4
D: NA
size: NA
V: TRBV9
DNA: TGTGCCAGCAGCGTAGTGGGACGGATGGACGAAAAACTGTTTTTT
CDR3: CASSVVGRMDEKLFF

J: TRBJ1-5
D: NA
size: NA
V: TRBV19
DNA: TGTGCCAGTAGTATAGGTGGCAGGGGAGGTGGGCCCCAGCATTTT
CDR3: CASSIGGRGGGPQHF

J: TRBJ2-3
D: NA
size: NA
V: TRBV27
DNA: TGTGCCAGCAGCCTGGTCCGGTTGGATACGCAGTATTTT
CDR3: CASSLVRLDTQYF

J: TRBJ2-2
D: TRBD1
size: NA
V: TRBV19
DNA: TGTGCCAGTAGTATTTCTCCGGGACAGAGGAACACCGGGGAGCTGTTTTTT
CDR3: CASSISPGQRNTGELFF

J: TRBJ2-5
D: TRBD2
size: NA
V: TRBV9
DNA: TGTGCCAGCAGCTCGAGGACTAGCGGGGGCGGAGAGACCCAGTACTTC
CDR3: CASSSRTSGGGETQYF

J: TRBJ1-4
D: TRBD1
size: NA
V: TRBV2
DNA: TGTGCCAGCAGTGAAGGAGGCAGGGGGTATTATGAAAAACTGTTTTTT
CDR3: CASSEGGRGYYEKLFF

J: TRBJ1-5
D: NA
size: NA
V: TRBV19
DNA: TGTGCCAGTAGTATAGGGCAGGGAGACAATCAGCCCCAGCATTTT
CDR3: CASSIGQGDNQPQHF

J: TRBJ2-7
D: NA
size: NA
V: TRBV7-3
DNA: TGTGCCAGCAGCCCAGGGCCGGAATACGAGCAGTACTTC
CDR3: CASSPGPEYEQYF

J: TRBJ1-5
D: TRBD1
size: NA
V: TRBV5-8
DNA: TGTGCCAGCAGCCTGAGACAGGGGGCCGTTCAGCCCCAGCATTTT
CDR3: CASSLRQGAVQPQHF

J: TRBJ2-3
D: NA
size: NA
V: TRBV6-5
DNA: TGTGCCAGCAGTTACTCCGGCAGGAGCACAGATACGCAGTATTTT
CDR3: CASSYSGRSTDTQYF

J: TRBJ2-5
D: TRBD1
size: NA
V: TRBV4-1
DNA: TGCGCCAGCAGCCAAGATGCGGCCGGACAGGGCGGCCAAGAGACCCAGTACTTC
CDR3: CASSQDAAGQGGQETQYF

J: TRBJ1-1
D: NA
size: NA
V: TRBV2
DNA: TGTGCCAGCAGTGTTAGGGGCGGGATGAACACTGAAGCTTTCTTT
CDR3: CASSVRGGMNTEAFF

J: TRBJ1-5
D: TRBD1
size: NA
V: TRBV10-3
DNA: TGTGCCATCAGGACGGACAGGGGTAATCAGCCCCAGCATTTT
CDR3: CAIRTDRGNQPQHF

J: TRBJ2-7
D: NA
size: NA
V: TRBV9
DNA: TGTGCCAGCAGCGTAGCAGGGTCCATACTGGGCTACGAGCAGTACTTC
CDR3: CASSVAGSILGYEQYF

J: TRBJ1-4
D: TRBD1
size: NA
V: TRBV30
DNA: TGTGCCTGGAGGGACAGGGGGGGACTTAATGAAAAACTGTTTTTT
CDR3: CAWRDRGGLNEKLFF

J: TRBJ2-3
D: TRBD2
size: NA
V: TRBV6-1
DNA: TGTGCCAGCAGTGAACCTGCCGGGGGGGATACGCAGTATTTT
CDR3: CASSEPAGGDTQYF

J: TRBJ1-5
D: NA
size: once
V: TRBV7-8
DNA: TGTGCCAGCAGCTTAGCCAGGGGTGCGGGCAATCAGCCCCAGCATTTT
CDR3: CASSLARGAGNQPQHF

J: TRBJ2-2
D: NA
size: NA
V: TRBV10-3
DNA: TGTGCCATCGGGGTCACCGGGGAGCTGTTTTTT
CDR3: CAIGVTGELFF

J: TRBJ2-3
D: TRBD2
size: NA
V: TRBV9
DNA: TGTGCCAGCAGCGTAGCGGGGGGGCAAGATACGCAGTATTTT
CDR3: CASSVAGGQDTQYF

J: TRBJ2-1
D: TRBD2
size: NA
V: TRBV19
DNA: TGTGCCAGCAGTACGGAGGCGGGGGTCTACAATGAGCAGTTCTTC
CDR3: CASSTEAGVYNEQFF

J: TRBJ2-1
D: NA
size: NA
V: TRBV19
DNA: TGTGCCAGTAGTATCGTGGTTAGCGTGGGTGAGCAGTTCTTC
CDR3: CASSIVVSVGEQFF

J: TRBJ1-5
D: NA
size: NA
V: TRBV30
DNA: TGTGCCTGGAGTTCAAACAGGGTGGGGAGCAGCAATCAGCCCCAGCATTTT
CDR3: CAWSSNRVGSSNQPQHF

J: TRBJ2-5
D: TRBD1
size: NA
V: TRBV19
DNA: TGTGCCAGTAGTATCCAAACAGGGGGCGCGGGTAGGCGAGAGACCCAGTACTTC
CDR3: CASSIQTGGAGRRETQYF

J: TRBJ1-6
D: NA
size: NA
V: TRBV19
DNA: TGTGCCAGTAGAGACACAGAGAATTCACCCCTCCACTTT
CDR3: CASRDTENSPLHF

J: TRBJ1-1
D: TRBD1
size: once
V: TRBV7-3
DNA: TGTGCCAGCAGCCTACAGGGGTTGGCTGACACTGAAGCTTTCTTT
CDR3: CASSLQGLADTEAFF

J: TRBJ1-1
D: NA
size: NA
V: TRBV15
DNA: TGTGCCACCAGCAGAGATACGGGAGAAGCTTTCTTT
CDR3: CATSRDTGEAFF

J: TRBJ2-3
D: TRBD1
size: NA
V: TRBV5-5
DNA: TGTGCCAGCAGCTTGGGGACAGGTGACACAGATACGCAGTATTTT
CDR3: CASSLGTGDTDTQYF

J: TRBJ1-1
D: NA
size: NA
V: TRBV6-6
DNA: TGTGCCAGCAGTTACTTTGCAGGGATCAACACTGAAGCTTTCTTT
CDR3: CASSYFAGINTEAFF

J: TRBJ2-7
D: TRBD1
size: NA
V: TRBV29-1
DNA: TGCAGCGTTTCACAGGGGGCGATTGGTGACGAGCAGTACTTC
CDR3: CSVSQGAIGDEQYF

J: TRBJ2-1
D: NA
size: NA
V: TRBV7-3
DNA: TGTGCCAGCAGCTTAGTTTCCGGGACGATCTACAATGAGCAGTTCTTC
CDR3: CASSLVSGTIYNEQFF

J: TRBJ2-1
D: TRBD2
size: once
V: TRBV15
DNA: TGTGCCACCAGCAGAGATAAGGGACTAGAGTGCATCTTC
CDR3: CATSRDKGLECIF

J: TRBJ2-7
D: NA
size: NA
V: TRBV5-4
DNA: TGTGCCAGCAGCTTGGGCAGGTCCTACGAGCAGTACTTC
CDR3: CASSLGRSYEQYF

J: TRBJ2-5
D: TRBD2
size: NA
V: TRBV5-1
DNA: TGCGCCAGCAGCTTGAGTGGTAGCGGGGCCGCTCAAGAGACCCAGTACTTC
CDR3: CASSLSGSGAAQETQYF

J: TRBJ2-5
D: NA
size: NA
V: TRBV7-9
DNA: TGTGCCAGCAGCTTAGTGGGCAGCCGCCAAGAGACCCAGTACTTC
CDR3: CASSLVGSRQETQYF

J: TRBJ1-4
D: NA
size: NA
V: TRBV2
DNA: TGTGCCAGCAGTATGGATGAAAAACTGTTTTTT
CDR3: CASSMDEKLFF

J: TRBJ2-2
D: NA
size: NA
V: TRBV7-9
DNA: TGTGCCAGCAGCCCCGGGGAGGCAGGCACCGGGGAGCTGTTTTTT
CDR3: CASSPGEAGTGELFF

J: TRBJ2-3
D: NA
size: NA
V: TRBV29-1
DNA: TGCAGCGGCCAGGGACTGGATACGCAGTATTTT
CDR3: CSGQGLDTQYF

J: TRBJ1-3
D: NA
size: once
V: TRBV9
DNA: TGTGCCAGCAGCGAGGGGGGCTCTGGAAACACCATATATTTT
CDR3: CASSEGGSGNTIYF

J: TRBJ2-3
D: NA
size: NA
V: TRBV6-5
DNA: TGTGCCAGCAGTTACTCGGGGGCCCGCACAGATACGCAGTATTTT
CDR3: CASSYSGARTDTQYF

J: TRBJ1-2
D: NA
size: once
V: TRBV29-1
DNA: TGCAGCGTTGACGGAACAGGGAATTCCTATGGCTACACCTTC
CDR3: CSVDGTGNSYGYTF

J: TRBJ1-3
D: NA
size: NA
V: TRBV11-3
DNA: TGTGCCAGCAGCTTAACGGCCGGAAACACCATATATTTT
CDR3: CASSLTAGNTIYF

J: TRBJ1-5
D: TRBD1
size: NA
V: TRBV5-6
DNA: TGTGCCAGCAGCTTGGCGGGCAGGGGGCGGGCACGTAGCAATCAGCCCCAGCATTTT
CDR3: CASSLAGRGRARSNQPQHF

J: TRBJ2-7
D: NA
size: NA
V: TRBV5-4
DNA: TGTGCCAGCAGCTTGGCCGGGCAGGGGAACAGCTACGAGCAGTACTTC
CDR3: CASSLAGQGNSYEQYF

J: TRBJ1-6
D: NA
size: NA
V: TRBV5-4
DNA: TGTGCCAGCAGCTTCCTAGGGGTCCCCTCAAATTCACCCCTCCACTTT
CDR3: CASSFLGVPSNSPLHF

J: TRBJ1-2
D: NA
size: NA
V: TRBV15
DNA: TGTGCCACCAGCAGCGTACCCCAGGGGGGCTACACCTTC
CDR3: CATSSVPQGGYTF

J: TRBJ1-2
D: TRBD1
size: NA
V: TRBV19
DNA: TGTGCCAGTAGTGTAACGGGACAGGGGGCCTATGGCTACACCTTC
CDR3: CASSVTGQGAYGYTF

J: TRBJ2-5
D: TRBD1
size: NA
V: TRBV30
DNA: TGTGCCTGGGGGAGGACAGGGAAGGGGCCAAAAGAGACCCAGTACTTC
CDR3: CAWGRTGKGPKETQYF

J: TRBJ1-1
D: TRBD1
size: NA
V: TRBV11-1
DNA: TGTGCCAGCAGCTTAAGCTCATACAGGGGAGCGGGCACTGAAGCTTTCTTT
CDR3: CASSLSSYRGAGTEAFF

J: TRBJ2-2
D: NA
size: NA
V: TRBV5-1
DNA: TGCGCCAGTCAAACAGGGACGGGCAGCCCCGGGGAGCTGTTTTTT
CDR3: CASQTGTGSPGELFF

J: TRBJ2-5
D: TRBD2
size: NA
V: TRBV11-2
DNA: TGTGCCAGCAGCTTAGGGTCTAGCGGGGGGGACTTC
CDR3: CASSLGSSGGDF